This TCR beta chain comes out of a study of T cells in localized non-small cell lung cancer. Repertoires were generated with immunoSEQ multiplex PCR, while TCRdb's copy carries only in-frame clones and drops some. This table holds 25,000 to 30,000 clones, around 93% found once. Study results and limitations: Appearance in adjacent lung was seen for a median about 58 of the top 100 tumor clones. Because sequencing included only one region (of the tumor), heterogeneity remains possible.

The CDR3 is 15 amino acids. Germline V gene lookup returns CDR1 WSHSY and CDR2 SAAADI. With 7 bases clipped from V and 2 bases from J, the junction kept 4 bases outside the gene matches. Of note for this clone: The antigen is unknown.

The starting material was peripheral blood, obtained before any cancer treatment. The chain joins TRBV10-2 to TRBJ2-7; 14 bases fit TRBD2. The clonotype originates from a female donor over 55 with stage I lung adenocarcinoma. As DNA, the CDR3 is TGCGCCAGCAAAGAGGGACTAGCGGGGGCCTACGAGCAGTACTTC. It translates to CASKEGLAGAYEQYF.